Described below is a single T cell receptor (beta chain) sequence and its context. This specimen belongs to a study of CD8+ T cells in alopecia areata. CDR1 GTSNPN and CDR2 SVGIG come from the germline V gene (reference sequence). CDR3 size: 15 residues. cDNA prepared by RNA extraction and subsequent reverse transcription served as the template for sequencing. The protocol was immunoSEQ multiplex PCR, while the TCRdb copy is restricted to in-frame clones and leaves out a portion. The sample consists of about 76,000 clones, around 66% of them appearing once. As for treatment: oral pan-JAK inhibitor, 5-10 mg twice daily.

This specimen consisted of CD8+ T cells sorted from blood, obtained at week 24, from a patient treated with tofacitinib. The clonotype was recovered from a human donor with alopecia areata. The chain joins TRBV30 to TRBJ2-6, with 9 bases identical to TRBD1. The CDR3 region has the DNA TGTGCTTCGGGACAGGGTGTTTCTGGGGCCAACGTCCTGACTTTC. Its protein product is CASGQGVSGANVLTF.